This T cell receptor (beta chain) was observed in a study of beta chain features in type 1 diabetes. About the study: In all, about 100,000,000 sorted cells from all samples were analyzed. Study findings and constraints: At VDJ recombination sites, type 1 diabetes patients had fewer insertions and more deleted nucleotides.

This clone was counted only a few times. Its antigen is as yet unknown. Reverse transcribing all isolated RNA meant expressed TCRB transcripts were sequenced. Data came from immunoSEQ multiplex PCR; TCRdb stores just in-frame clones and leaves some out. In the table there are about 620,000 clones, 15% of which are singletons. Germline CDR1 is MNHNY and CDR2 is SVGAGI (reference sequence). V was pared by 5 bases and J by 7 bases, with 10 bases of the junction left unmatched. The CDR3 contains 15 residues. This chain connects TRBV6-6 to TRBJ2-5; TRBD1 matches at 10 bases. The material sequenced was naive CD4+ T cells from blood. This clonotype was obtained from a man aged 18 to 29 in good health. CDR3 nucleotide sequence: TGTGCCAGCAGTCCGACAGGGGGCGGCCCTGGGACCCAGTACTTC. Residues: CASSPTGGGPGTQYF.